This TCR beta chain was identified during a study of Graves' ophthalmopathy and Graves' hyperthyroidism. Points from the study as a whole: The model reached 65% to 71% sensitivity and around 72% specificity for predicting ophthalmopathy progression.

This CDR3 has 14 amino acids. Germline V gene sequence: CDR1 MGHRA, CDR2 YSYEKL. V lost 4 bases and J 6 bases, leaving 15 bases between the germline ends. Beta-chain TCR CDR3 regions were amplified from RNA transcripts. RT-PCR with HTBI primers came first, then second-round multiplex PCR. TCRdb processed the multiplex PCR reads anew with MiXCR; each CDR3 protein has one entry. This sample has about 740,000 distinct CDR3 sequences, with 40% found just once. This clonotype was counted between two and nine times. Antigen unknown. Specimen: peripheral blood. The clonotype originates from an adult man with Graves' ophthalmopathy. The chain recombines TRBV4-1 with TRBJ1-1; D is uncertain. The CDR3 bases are TGCGCCAGCAGCCGGGTTGCCGGGTTCGCTGAAGCTTTCTTT. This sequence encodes CASSRVAGFAEAFF.